A single sample gave rise to the 14 T cell receptor beta chains below, sequenced in a study of T-cell memory formation after mild COVID-19. TCRdb processed the 5' RACE reads anew with MiXCR; each CDR3 protein has one entry. The table has about 410,000 distinct CDR3 sequences, roughly 18% seen once; the top ten hold about 22%. Sequencing used PBMCs or a T cell subset sorted from them (not recorded which). These receptors all stem from a man aged 18 to 30 who had mild COVID-19 (a few samples of this study predate the infection). Cell type and time point are not known.

This clonotype has a handful of counts. This sequence joins TRBV7-9 and TRBJ2-1, with unresolved D. Trimming pared 7 bases from V and 6 bases from J, leaving 10 bases between. Germline V gene data show CDR1 as SEHNR and CDR2 as FQNEAQ (reference sequence). The CDR3 runs to 12 residues. The CDR3 region has the DNA TGTGCCAGCACGACTGAACTCAATGAGCAGTTCTTC. This gives the protein CASTTELNEQFF.

The J gene is TRBJ2-3, the V gene TRBV25-1; D not certain. V dropped 2 bases and J dropped 4 bases, with 7 bases sitting between them. The CDR3 has 13 amino acids. Per the germline V gene, CDR1 is MGHDK and CDR2 is SYGVNS. The CDR3 spells CASSERAPDTQYF. CDR3 DNA sequence: TGTGCCAGCAGTGAACGAGCTCCAGATACGCAGTATTTT.

This clonotype has a count of ten or more. The J gene is TRBJ2-5, the V gene TRBV3-1, with 10 bases aligning to TRBD2. The CDR3 totals 16 residues. V shed 4 bases and J 4 bases; nucleotides not matched to a gene: 9. Germline CDR1 and CDR2: LGHDT and YNNKEL (reference sequence). The CDR3 sequence is CASSPKSGGVGETQYF. CDR3 bases: TGTGCCAGCAGCCCCAAGAGCGGGGGGGTAGGAGAGACCCAGTACTTC.

This clonotype came up a few times. V and J are TRBV4-1 and TRBJ2-2; possible D gene TRBD1, 6 bases. V lost 1 base and J 0 bases, leaving 9 bases between the germline ends. Per germline, CDR1 MGHRA and CDR2 YSYEKL. This CDR3 spans 16 amino acids. As DNA, the CDR3 is TGCGCCAGCAGCCAAGGGGGGCAGGCGAACACCGGGGAGCTGTTTTTT. This codes for CASSQGGQANTGELFF.

The rearrangement links TRBV4-1 to TRBJ2-7; D gene unclear. The CDR3 has 14 amino acids. Germline V gene lookup returns CDR1 MGHRA and CDR2 YSYEKL. Trimming shortened V by 0 bases and J by 3 bases, and 9 bases separated the two germline ends. For the CDR3, the DNA is TGCGCCAGCAGCCAAGATACTCCCGACTACGAGCAGTACTTC. Protein: CASSQDTPDYEQYF.

Many counts were recorded for this clonotype. The gene calls are TRBV6-2 or TRBV6-3 and TRBJ2-5, with 10 bases identical to TRBD2. CDR3 length: 14 residues. The germline V gene has CDR1 MNHEY and CDR2 SVGEGT. Trimming removed 5 bases from V and 5 bases from J; junction bases left unmatched: 5. The CDR3 is CASSRSGGAETQYF. DNA of the CDR3: TGTGCCAGCAGTAGAAGCGGGGGGGCCGAGACCCAGTACTTC.

This clonotype was detected only a few times. This sequence joins TRBV28 and TRBJ2-7, with 7 bases lining up with TRBD1. J was trimmed by 3 bases and V by 10 bases; bases with no gene match: 6. This CDR3 region has 12 residues. Germline V CDR1 and CDR2: MDHEN, SYDVKM. CDR3 residues: CATGQTNYEQYV. The CDR3 DNA follows: TGTGCCACGGGACAGACAAACTACGAGCAGTACGTC.

The gene calls are TRBV4-1 and TRBJ2-3; 11 nucleotides match TRBD1. J gave up 0 bases and V 5 bases, and 7 bases lay outside the gene matches. Germline V CDR1 and CDR2: MGHRA, YSYEKL. The CDR3 is 17 residues long. The DNA of the CDR3 is TGCGCCAGCAGCGGGGACAGGGGGTTAAGGAGCACAGATACGCAGTATTTT. It is translated as CASSGDRGLRSTDTQYF.

This sequence joins TRBV10-1 and TRBJ2-7, with TRBD2 identical over 10 bases. The CDR3 length is 14 residues. The V gene end was trimmed by 5 bases and the J gene end by 2 bases; junction bases not matched to a gene: 3. Per germline, CDR1 WNHNN and CDR2 SYGVQD (reference sequence). Written as DNA, the CDR3 is TGCGCCAGCAGTAAGCGGGGGGGCCCCTACGAGCAGTACTTC. Translated, it gives CASSKRGGPYEQYF.

This clonotype was observed a few times. One end of the junction is discordant with germline, which a read error may explain. The genes are TRBV29-1 and TRBJ2-1, with TRBD1 matching over 7 bases. Germline values: CDR1 SQVTM, CDR2 ANQGSEA. The CDR3 runs 12 residues. Written as DNA, the CDR3 is TGCAGCGTGGAAGACAGGGCGCCTGAGCAGTTCTTC. Protein: CSVEDRAPEQFF.

CDR3 sequence: CASSAGAGYEQYF. CDR3 DNA sequence: TGTGCCAGCAGCGCGGGGGCCGGGTACGAGCAGTACTTC. The chain uses TRBV12-3 or TRBV12-4 and TRBJ2-7; a possible D gene is TRBD2 (7 bases). V gave up 6 bases and J gave up 4 bases, with 13 bases separating them. There are 13 residues in the CDR3.

In this sample, this clonotype turned up a few times. One junction end disagrees with the germline gene, perhaps due to a read error. The chain joins TRBV7-8 to TRBJ1-5; 11 bases fit TRBD1. The germline CDR1 and CDR2 sequences are SGHVS and FQNEAQ. This CDR3 has 13 residues. CDR3 amino acids: CASSVESGQGAYF. In DNA form, the CDR3 reads TGTGCCAGCAGCGTTGAATCTGGACAGGGGGCGTATTTT.

The chain recombines TRBV28 with TRBJ2-7; D perhaps matches TRBD1 (6 bases). CDR3 size: 15 residues. V was clipped by 6 bases and J by 0 bases, with 15 bases between them. Germline loops: CDR1 MDHEN, CDR2 SYDVKM. The CDR3 sequence is CASSPRTAYSYEQYV. In DNA, the CDR3 is TGTGCCAGCAGCCCGAGGACAGCTTACTCCTACGAGCAGTACGTC.

The chain links TRBV5-8 to TRBJ1-6; a weak D match, TRBD1 (6 bases). This CDR3 has 14 residues. V was shortened by 3 bases and J by 8 bases, with 12 bases between the two germline ends. Per germline, CDR1 SGHTS and CDR2 YDEGEE. In DNA form, the CDR3 reads TGTGCCAGCAGCTCAGGGGTTCTACATTCACCCCTCCACTTT. Translation: CASSSGVLHSPLHF.